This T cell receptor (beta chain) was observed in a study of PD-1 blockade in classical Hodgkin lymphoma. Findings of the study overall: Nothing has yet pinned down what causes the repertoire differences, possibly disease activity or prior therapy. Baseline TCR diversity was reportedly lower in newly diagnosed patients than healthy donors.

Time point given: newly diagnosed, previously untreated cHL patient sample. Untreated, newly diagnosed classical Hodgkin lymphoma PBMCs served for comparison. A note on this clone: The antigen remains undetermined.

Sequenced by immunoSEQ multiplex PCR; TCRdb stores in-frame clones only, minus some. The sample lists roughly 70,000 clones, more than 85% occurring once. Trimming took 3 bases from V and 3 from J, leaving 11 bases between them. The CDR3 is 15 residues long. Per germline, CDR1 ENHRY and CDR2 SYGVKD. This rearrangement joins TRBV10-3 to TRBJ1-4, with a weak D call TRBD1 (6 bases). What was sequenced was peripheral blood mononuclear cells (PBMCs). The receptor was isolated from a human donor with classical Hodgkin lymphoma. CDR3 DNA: TGTGCCATCAGTGAACCACAGGGTTCTAATGAAAAACTGTTTTTT. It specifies CAISEPQGSNEKLFF.